These 20 T cell receptor beta chains share one sample of origin, sequenced in a study of T cell repertoires in cytomegalovirus infection. TCRdb re-analysed the reads in MiXCR, keeping a single row per CDR3 protein. The data show over 200,000 distinct CDR3 sequences, roughly an eighth seen once. Sequenced sample: PBMCs. These receptors originate from a human donor in good health (CMV status not recorded). Some clones in this sample may be carry-over from other donors' samples.

The CDR3 nucleotides read TGCGCCAGCAGCTTGGCCGGGACTAGAGGAGAGACCCAGTACTTC. It is translated as CASSLAGTRGETQYF. The chain links TRBV5-1 to TRBJ2-5, with 8 nucleotides matching TRBD2. Germline CDR1 reads SGHRS; CDR2 reads YFSETQ. After removal of 0 bases from V and 4 bases from J, the junction contained 5 bases not matched to a gene. This CDR3 comprises 15 residues.

This chain links TRBV20-1 with TRBJ1-2; TRBD1 aligns across 8 bases. The CDR3 consists of 11 residues. CDR1 and CDR2 from the germline V gene are DFQATT and SNEGSKA (reference sequence). Trimming took 3 bases from V and 7 from J; bases not matched to a gene: 1. Here the CDR3 DNA reads TGCAGTGCTAGGGACAGGGCTGGCTACACCTTC. This encodes CSARDRAGYTF.

The rearrangement uses TRBV20-1 and TRBJ2-1; the match to TRBD2 covers 8 bases. V was pared by 3 bases and J by 3 bases, with 4 bases of the junction left unmatched. The V gene's germline CDR1 is DFQATT and CDR2 SNEGSKA (reference sequence). The CDR3 length is 14 residues. In DNA form, the CDR3 reads TGCAGTGCTAGCGTACTAGCGGACTACAATGAGCAGTTCTTC. Amino acids: CSASVLADYNEQFF.

V and J are TRBV15 and TRBJ2-3; 10 bases agree with TRBD2. The ends lost 0 bases at V and 4 bases at J; junction bases unmatched: 10. The germline V gene has CDR1 LNHNV and CDR2 YYDKDF (reference sequence). The CDR3 has 18 amino acids. The CDR3 protein is CATSRDPRVAGGADTQYF. Here the CDR3 DNA reads TGTGCCACCAGCAGAGACCCCCGGGTAGCGGGAGGTGCAGATACGCAGTATTTT.

This clonotype was counted at least ten times. This chain joins TRBV20-1 and TRBJ2-1, with 7 positions matching TRBD2. CDR3 size: 15 residues. CDR1 and CDR2 from the germline V gene are DFQATT and SNEGSKA (reference sequence). V lost 5 bases, J lost 1 base, and 8 bases stayed unmatched. The CDR3 region is CSAHRTSVSYNEQFF. CDR3 nucleotide sequence: TGCAGTGCTCATCGAACTAGCGTGTCCTACAATGAGCAGTTCTTC.

This clonotype was seen at least ten times. The chain couples TRBV5-6 to TRBJ2-7, with 10 bases identical to TRBD2. The CDR3 has 17 amino acids. Germline CDR1 is SGHDT and CDR2 is YYEEEE. The V and J ends lost 5 bases and 0 bases, in that order; junction bases with no gene match: 11. This chain's CDR3 is CASRKRTSGGYSYEQYF. CDR3 DNA sequence: TGTGCCAGCAGAAAAAGGACTAGCGGCGGCTACTCCTACGAGCAGTACTTC.

This clonotype occurred many times. V gene TRBV12-3 or TRBV12-4 combines with J gene TRBJ2-6, with D uncertain. This CDR3 has 17 amino acids. V was trimmed by 0 bases and J by 1 base, leaving 10 bases between them. CDR3 bases: TGTGCCAGCAGTTTAGCGCTCGCCCCGTCTGGGGCCAACGTCCTGACTTTC. This translates into CASSLALAPSGANVLTF.

The V gene is TRBV20-1, the J gene TRBJ1-2; TRBD1 agrees at 7 bases. The ends lost 5 bases at V and 2 bases at J; junction bases unmatched: 8. The CDR3 sequence is 14 residues long. Germline CDR1 DFQATT, CDR2 SNEGSKA (reference sequence). The CDR3 DNA reads TGCAGTGCTGGTACCGGGACAGTAAACTATGGCTACACCTTC. Translating it yields CSAGTGTVNYGYTF.

There are a few counts of this clonotype. The gene calls are TRBV20-1 and TRBJ1-5, with TRBD1 identical over 9 bases. There are 15 residues in the CDR3. J was trimmed by 4 bases and V by 6 bases; bases with no gene match: 10. CDR1 and CDR2 from the germline V gene are DFQATT and SNEGSKA (reference sequence). The CDR3 loop reads CSAAVDRGYNQPQHF. The CDR3 nucleotides are TGCAGTGCAGCCGTGGACAGGGGATATAATCAGCCCCAGCATTTT.

The genes are TRBV28 and TRBJ2-1, with 10 bases fitting TRBD2. Germline V gene data show CDR1 as MDHEN and CDR2 as SYDVKM. There are 16 residues in the CDR3. The junction had 8 bases not matched to a gene; V was cut back by 1 base and J by 8 bases. The CDR3 bases are TGTGCCAGCAGTTTATTTTCTAGCGGGAGTATCCATGAGCAGTTCTTC. Translated: CASSLFSSGSIHEQFF.

V and J are TRBV6-2 or TRBV6-3 and TRBJ2-1; maybe TRBD2 (5 bases). CDR1 is MNHEY, CDR2 SVGEGT, per germline. The V gene lost 2 bases and the J gene lost 2 bases, with 10 bases spanning the gap. This CDR3 is 15 amino acids long. The chain's CDR3 is CASSYDGEPYNEQFF. DNA of the CDR3: TGTGCCAGCAGTTACGACGGGGAACCCTACAATGAGCAGTTCTTC.

This clonotype was counted many times. V and J are TRBV20-1 and TRBJ1-2; TRBD1 matches 8 bases. With V trimmed by 3 bases and J by 7 bases, 4 bases remained unmatched. This CDR3 contains 12 residues. CDR1 is DFQATT, CDR2 SNEGSKA, per germline (reference sequence). Here the CDR3 DNA reads TGCAGTGCTAGCCAGGGGGCAAGTGGCTACACCTTC. Encoded protein: CSASQGASGYTF.

In its sample, this clonotype was seen many times. This chain connects TRBV12-3 or TRBV12-4 to TRBJ1-6; TRBD1 is a possible D gene (6 bases). V was clipped by 7 bases and J by 6 bases, with 10 bases between them. The CDR3 contains 13 residues. DNA for the CDR3: TGTGCCAGCACCTTGGACAGTAATTCACCCCTCCACTTT. Translating gives CASTLDSNSPLHF.

The rearrangement uses TRBV28 and TRBJ2-5, with D perhaps TRBD2 (6 bases). There are 12 residues in the CDR3. The germline gives CDR1 MDHEN, CDR2 SYDVKM. The V end lost 3 bases, the J end lost 13 bases, and 15 bases lay between the germline ends. The CDR3 region is CASSFSAGRGYF. The CDR3 DNA follows: TGTGCCAGCAGTTTCTCTGCCGGGCGGGGGTACTTC.

In its sample, this clonotype was seen a few times. V usage is TRBV29-1 and J usage is TRBJ1-4; D may be TRBD1 (6 bases). This CDR3 has 13 amino acids. Germline CDR1 is SQVTM and CDR2 is ANQGSEA. Trimming stripped 2 bases from V and 8 bases from J, with 12 bases between. The DNA of the CDR3 is TGCAGCGTTGAACTGGGGGGCGACGAAAAACTGTTTTTT. It encodes CSVELGGDEKLFF.

This rearrangement joins TRBV28 to TRBJ1-2; D is undetermined. Germline assignment: CDR1 MDHEN and CDR2 SYDVKM. The CDR3 is 14 residues long. Trimming took off 3 bases at V and 3 bases at J, with 11 bases between the two ends. Here the CDR3 reads CASSFSDKYYGYTF. In DNA, the CDR3 is TGTGCCAGCAGTTTTTCCGACAAGTACTATGGCTACACCTTC.

This clonotype was seen at least ten times. V usage is TRBV7-2 and J usage is TRBJ1-6; 10 nucleotides match TRBD1. Germline CDR1 SGHTA, CDR2 FQGNSA. After removal of 5 bases from V and 10 bases from J, the junction contained 11 bases not matched to a gene. This CDR3 contains 16 residues. The CDR3 coding sequence is TGTGCCAGCAGCCCATCGAGACAGGGGGCTAGGTCACCCCTCCACTTT. This gives the protein CASSPSRQGARSPLHF.

This clonotype was detected ten times or more. The rearrangement links TRBV14 to TRBJ2-1; D might be TRBD1 (6 bases). The CDR3 consists of 16 residues. The germline gives CDR1 SGHDN, CDR2 FVKESK. V dropped 4 bases and J dropped 9 bases, with 22 bases sitting between them. This chain's CDR3 is CASSRLWGLDQGEQFF. CDR3 nucleotides: TGTGCCAGCAGCCGTCTGTGGGGGCTGGATCAGGGTGAGCAGTTCTTC.

There are a few counts of this clonotype. The V gene is TRBV5-5, the J gene TRBJ1-5; tentatively, D is TRBD1 (6 bases). CDR3 length equals 16 residues. In germline, CDR1 is SGHKS, CDR2 YYEKEE (reference sequence). With 4 bases removed from V and 0 bases from J, the gap between germline ends came to 14 bases. CDR3 residues: CASSPNLQGSNQPQHF. CDR3 in DNA: TGTGCCAGCAGCCCGAATCTACAGGGTAGCAATCAGCCCCAGCATTTT.

With regard to this clonotype: A junction boundary mismatches the germline segment, possibly from a read error. The chain uses TRBV5-1 and TRBJ1-1, with D perhaps matching TRBD1 (6 bases). Per germline, CDR1 SGHRS and CDR2 YFSETQ. The CDR3 runs 15 residues. The DNA for the CDR3 is TGCGCCAGCAGCTTGGTGCAGGGGACGAACACTGGAGCTTTCTTT. Its protein product is CASSLVQGTNTGAFF.